Here is one T cell receptor (beta chain) with its context. The data originate from a study of tissue T cells after allogeneic stem cell transplantation. Survey-depth TCRbeta CDR3 sequencing reported V/J genes and productive frequencies. Some clones are missing from TCRdb's copy, which holds only in-frame ones; the method was immunoSEQ multiplex PCR. The profile shows roughly 42,000 clones, around 90% of them singletons. CDR3 length equals 15 residues. V lost 1 base to trimming and J lost 3 bases; unmatched junction nucleotides: 2. The germline gives CDR1 SGHAT, CDR2 FQNNGV. The sequence was obtained from a woman aged 35 to 70 who later had graft-versus-host disease after an allogeneic stem cell transplant. Sequenced material: blood, taken before transplantation. The chain joins TRBV11-2 to TRBJ1-1; 10 nucleotides line up with TRBD1. Here the CDR3 reads CASSLGQGADTEAFF. The CDR3 DNA reads as TGTGCCAGCAGCTTAGGACAGGGGGCTGACACTGAAGCTTTCTTT.